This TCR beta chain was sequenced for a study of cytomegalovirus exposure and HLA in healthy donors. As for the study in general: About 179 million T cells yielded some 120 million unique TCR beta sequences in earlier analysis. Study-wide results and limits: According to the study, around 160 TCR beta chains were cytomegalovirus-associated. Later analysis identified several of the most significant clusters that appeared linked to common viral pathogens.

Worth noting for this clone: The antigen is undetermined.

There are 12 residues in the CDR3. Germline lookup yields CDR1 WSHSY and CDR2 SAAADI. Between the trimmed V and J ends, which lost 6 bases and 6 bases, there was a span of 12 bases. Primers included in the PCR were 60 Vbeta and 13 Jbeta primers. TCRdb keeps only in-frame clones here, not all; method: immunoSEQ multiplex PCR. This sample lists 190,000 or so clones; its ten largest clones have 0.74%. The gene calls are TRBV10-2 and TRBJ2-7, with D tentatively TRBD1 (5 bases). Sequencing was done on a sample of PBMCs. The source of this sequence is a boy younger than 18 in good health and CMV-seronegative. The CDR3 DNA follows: TGCGCCAGCAGGGACACCCCGGGCGAGCAGTACTTC. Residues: CASRDTPGEQYF.